The 18 T cell receptor beta chains below come from one sample, sequenced in a study of control samples from healthy donors and cancer patients. Sequencing was performed with immunoSEQ multiplex PCR; in TCRdb, only in-frame clones are kept and a portion is missing. The table has 150,000 to 200,000 clones, about nine tenths seen once; the top ten hold about 1.4%. The specimen was blood. The receptors derive from a woman aged 25 to 39 in good health.

The CDR3 is CASSQDLSGYEQYF. The CDR3, as DNA: TGCGCCAGCAGCCAAGATCTAAGCGGCTACGAGCAGTACTTC. The chain recombines TRBV4-3 with TRBJ2-7; possibly TRBD2 for D (5 bases). CDR1 and CDR2 (germline): LGHNA, YSLEER. Between the trimmed V and J ends, which lost 0 bases and 3 bases, there was a span of 9 bases. The length of the CDR3 is 14 residues.

This clone was counted only a few times. The CDR3 DNA is TGTGCCAGCAGTGACGAGGTAGGAGGATCCTACGAGCAGTACTTC. This gives the protein CASSDEVGGSYEQYF. The chain combines TRBV6-1 with TRBJ2-7, with D possibly being TRBD2 (5 bases). CDR1 is MNHNS, CDR2 SASEGT, per germline. Trimming stripped 3 bases from V and 1 base from J, with 13 bases between. There are 15 residues in the CDR3.

As concerns this clone: Different DNA sequences within this sample yield the same CDR3. The J gene is TRBJ1-2, the V gene TRBV6-5; possibly TRBD1 for D (6 bases). The CDR3 has 13 residues. CDR1 is MNHEY and CDR2 is SVGAGI in the germline V gene. V gave up 6 bases and J gave up 0 bases, with 8 bases separating them. The CDR3 region is CASRRQANYGYTF. CDR3 DNA: TGTGCCAGCAGACGACAGGCTAACTATGGCTACACCTTC.

The genes are TRBV6-1 and TRBJ2-2, with 12 bases matching TRBD2. J lost 2 bases, V lost 3 bases, and 4 bases had no gene match. In germline, CDR1 is MNHNS, CDR2 SASEGT. The CDR3 consists of 17 residues. CDR3 coding DNA: TGTGCCAGCAGTGATCCGGGACTAGCGGGTAACACCGGGGAGCTGTTTTTT. Translation: CASSDPGLAGNTGELFF.

The chain employs TRBV19 and TRBJ1-5, with TRBD1 as a possible D gene (5 bases). This CDR3 has 15 amino acids. Trimming took off 1 base at V and 7 bases at J, with 14 bases between the two ends. The germline CDR1 and CDR2 sequences are LNHDA and SQIVND (reference sequence). In DNA, the CDR3 is TGTGCCAGTAGTATAGGGGCAGGGAGGGAGCAGCCCCAGCATTTT. It yields the protein CASSIGAGREQPQHF.

This chain connects TRBV5-4 to TRBJ2-2; D tentatively reads TRBD1 or TRBD2 (5 bases each). The CDR3 consists of 14 residues. V was shortened by 1 base and J by 7 bases, with 11 bases between the two germline ends. In germline, CDR1 is SGHNT, CDR2 YYREEE (reference sequence). CDR3 residues: CASSLWGSGGELFF. DNA for the CDR3: TGTGCCAGCAGCTTGTGGGGGTCGGGCGGGGAGCTGTTTTTT. The whole variable domain, remainder taken from reference TRBV5-4 and TRBJ2-2, is ETGVTQSPTHLIKTRGQQVTLRCSSQSGHNTVSWYQQALGQGPQFIFQYYREEENGRGNFPPRFSGLQFPNYSSELNVNALELDDSALYLCASSLWGSGGELFFGEGSRLTVL.

The chain is built from TRBV6-1 and TRBJ2-7, with a possible D match to TRBD1 (5 bases). This CDR3 has 13 amino acids. Germline V gives CDR1 MNHNS, CDR2 SASEGT. Trimming stripped 3 bases from V and 3 bases from J, with 9 bases between. The CDR3 loop reads CASSDRVGYEQYF. The CDR3 DNA sequence: TGTGCCAGCAGTGACAGGGTGGGCTACGAGCAGTACTTC.

The chain joins TRBV6-5 to TRBJ2-3; D is possibly TRBD1 (5 bases). The V end lost 6 bases, the J end lost 2 bases, and 9 bases lay between the germline ends. CDR3 length: 13 residues. CDR1 MNHEY and CDR2 SVGAGI come from the germline V gene. As DNA, the CDR3 is TGTGCCAGCAGACCGACAGTCACAGATACGCAGTATTTT. This encodes CASRPTVTDTQYF.

The chain uses TRBV2 and TRBJ2-3; D not resolved. This CDR3 is 13 amino acids long. The V gene's germline CDR1 is SNHLY and CDR2 FYNNEI. Trimming cost V 6 bases and J 0 bases, with 7 bases left between them. CDR3 sequence: CASSIDSTDTQYF. DNA for the CDR3: TGTGCCAGCAGCATTGACAGCACAGATACGCAGTATTTT.

This clone occurred once. CDR3 DNA: TGTGCCAGCAGCTTAGTAGCGGGAGTACGAGAGACCCAGTACTTC. Translation gives CASSLVAGVRETQYF. V and J are TRBV7-2 and TRBJ2-5, with TRBD2 identical over 9 bases. The CDR3 covers 15 residues. Per germline, CDR1 SGHTA and CDR2 FQGNSA. J was trimmed by 4 bases and V by 1 base; bases with no gene match: 4.

Points on this clone: The germline gene is not matched at one end of the junction; a read error may be the cause. The V gene is TRBV7-3, the J gene TRBJ1-4; no clear D. The germline V gene has CDR1 SGHTA and CDR2 FQGTGA. The CDR3 contains 15 residues. CDR3 sequence reads: CASSLTAATNEKLFF. The CDR3 DNA reads TGTGCCAGCAGCCTAACGGCCGCAACTAATGAAAAACTGTTTTTT.

J is TRBJ2-3 and V is TRBV10-1, with D tentatively TRBD1 (6 bases). Germline V gives CDR1 WNHNN, CDR2 SYGVQD (reference sequence). V was pared by 4 bases and J by 5 bases, with 10 bases between. The CDR3 totals 13 residues. The CDR3 sequence: CASSGGGRDTQYF. CDR3 sequence (DNA): TGCGCCAGCAGTGGAGGGGGTAGAGATACGCAGTATTTT.

V is TRBV6-2 or TRBV6-3 and J is TRBJ1-5, with D possibly TRBD1 on 5 matching bases. The CDR3 runs 15 residues. The V end lost 0 bases, the J end lost 7 bases, and 13 bases lay between the germline ends. Germline V gene lookup returns CDR1 MNHEY and CDR2 SVGEGT. Here the CDR3 reads CASSYSWQGWQPQHF. The CDR3 DNA reads TGTGCCAGCAGTTACTCTTGGCAGGGTTGGCAGCCCCAGCATTTT.

This clone was found a few times. The same CDR3 also results from other DNA sequences found in this sample. The J gene is TRBJ2-7, the V gene TRBV18; D is undetermined. V was clipped by 3 bases and J by 3 bases, with 9 bases between them. The germline V gene encodes CDR1 KGHSH and CDR2 LQKENI. The CDR3 is made up of 13 amino acids. The CDR3 here is CASSPLENYEQYF. CDR3 DNA sequence: TGTGCCAGCTCACCCCTGGAAAACTACGAGCAGTACTTC.

The V and J genes are TRBV7-6 and TRBJ1-5; D is uncertain. V lost 1 base to trimming and J lost 7 bases, with 2 bases between them. The CDR3 is made up of 11 amino acids. Germline loops: CDR1 SGHVS, CDR2 FNYEAQ. The CDR3 loop is CASSLVQPQHF. In nucleotides, the CDR3 is TGTGCCAGCAGCTTAGTCCAGCCCCAGCATTTT.

This clone came up a few times. The chain carries TRBV5-4 and TRBJ1-2; D ambiguous. Germline V lookup: CDR1 SGHNT, CDR2 YYREEE (reference sequence). This CDR3 is 13 amino acids long. The ends were cut back, 0 bases at V and 4 bases at J, with 7 bases in the middle. CDR3 residues: CASSLDRAYGYTF. DNA of the CDR3: TGTGCCAGCAGCTTGGATAGGGCCTATGGCTACACCTTC.

This clone was recorded at least ten times. The sample holds other DNA sequences that translate to the same CDR3. V is TRBV15 and J is TRBJ2-7; 7 bases line up with TRBD2. Germline assignment: CDR1 LNHNV and CDR2 YYDKDF (reference sequence). This CDR3 contains 14 residues. J gave up 3 bases and V 0 bases, and 2 bases lay outside the gene matches. CDR3 amino acids: CATSRDRTSYEQYF. CDR3 sequence (DNA): TGTGCCACCAGCAGAGATCGGACTAGCTACGAGCAGTACTTC.

The chain joins TRBV18 to TRBJ2-3; TRBD2 might be the D (5 bases). The CDR3 contains 14 residues. With 1 base removed from V and 2 bases from J, the gap between germline ends came to 7 bases. Germline CDR1 KGHSH, CDR2 LQKENI. CDR3 DNA sequence: TGTGCCAGCTCACCACGGCTAGCCACAGATACGCAGTATTTT. Translating gives CASSPRLATDTQYF.